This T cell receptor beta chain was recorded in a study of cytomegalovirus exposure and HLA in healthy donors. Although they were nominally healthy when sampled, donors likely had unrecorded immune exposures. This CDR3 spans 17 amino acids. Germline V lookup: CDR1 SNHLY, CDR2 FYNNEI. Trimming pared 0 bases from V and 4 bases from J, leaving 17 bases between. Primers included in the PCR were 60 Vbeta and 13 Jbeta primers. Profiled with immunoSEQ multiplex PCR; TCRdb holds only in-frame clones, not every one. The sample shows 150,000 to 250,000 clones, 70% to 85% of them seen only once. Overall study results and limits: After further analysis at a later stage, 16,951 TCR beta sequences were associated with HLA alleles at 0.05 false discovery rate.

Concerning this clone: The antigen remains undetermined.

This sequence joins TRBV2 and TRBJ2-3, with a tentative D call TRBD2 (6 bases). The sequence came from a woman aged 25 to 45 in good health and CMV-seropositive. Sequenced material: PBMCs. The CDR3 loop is CASSEAKTSLRADTQYF. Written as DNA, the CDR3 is TGTGCCAGCAGTGAAGCGAAGACTAGTTTACGCGCAGATACGCAGTATTTT.